The source of this T cell receptor beta chain is a study of blood T cell repertoires in COVID-19. For the study at large: T cells, B-cell-depleted T cells, or PBMCs provided the cDNA or gDNA that served as material.

From germline, CDR1 is SGHKS and CDR2 YYEKEE (reference sequence). This CDR3 is built from 14 residues. Trimming removed 0 bases from V and 8 bases from J, with 13 bases in between. Produced via immunoSEQ multiplex PCR; TCRdb's table is partial and in-frame only. The repertoire consists of some 220,000 clones, with roughly 84% occurring once and the leading ten covering around a sixth. The rearrangement joins TRBV5-5 to TRBJ2-3, with TRBD2 as a possible D gene (6 bases). The sequenced sample consisted of peripheral blood. This receptor was identified in an elderly woman with active or convalescent COVID-19. The CDR3 DNA reads as TGTGCCAGCAGCTTGGGGCTAGCCGGGGGTACGCAGTATTTT. As protein: CASSLGLAGGTQYF.